This TCR beta chain was sequenced for a study of post-analysis software for immune sequencing data. Study-wide results and limits: Patients carried roughly 5 TRBV segments more frequently than controls did, and TRBV5-6, TRBV5-1 and TRBV20-1 were among them.

V was clipped by 7 bases and J by 0 bases, with 15 bases between them. CDR1 and CDR2 from the germline V gene are SQVTM and ANQGSEA. CDR3 length equals 14 residues. Carried by the TCR beta cDNA libraries were unique molecular identifiers. TCRdb passed the PCR reads through MiXCR, listing each CDR3 protein once. The table has more than 450,000 distinct CDR3 sequences, around 34% seen once; the top ten hold 5% to 6%. In regard to this clonotype: What it binds is unknown. A much larger clonotype is one base distant, so this may be a read error.

The genes are TRBV29-1 and TRBJ1-2; D is undetermined. This clonotype was sampled from a girl under 18 with multiple sclerosis. The sequenced material came from blood. The CDR3 loop is CSGDHLNSNYGYTF. The DNA for the CDR3 is TGCAGCGGTGACCACCTCAATTCTAACTATGGCTACACCTTC.